A single T cell receptor (beta chain) is shown here with its context. The CDR3 has 13 amino acids. V lost 2 bases to trimming and J lost 5 bases; unmatched junction nucleotides: 2. CDR1 and CDR2 (germline): WNHNN, SYGVQD (reference sequence). This record belongs to a study of blood T cell repertoires in COVID-19. On the study more broadly: Samples of COVID-19 (acute and convalescent) were obtained from the United States, Italy and Spain. T cells, B-cell-depleted T cells, or PBMCs provided the cDNA or gDNA that served as material.

Original analysis: Counts of nucleated cells, estimated from reference gene primer amplification, were obtained. Method: immunoSEQ multiplex PCR; TCRdb's copy keeps in-frame clones and lacks some. For V, J and clone size, that table is used; D and trimming come from the DNA. The sample has a few hundred thousand clones, 65% to 85% seen once. Participants were placed into cohorts based on the clinical history they reported. The genes are TRBV10-1 and TRBJ2-5; 7 nucleotides align to TRBD2. The clonotype comes from a man aged 25-40 years with acute COVID-19. The sample taken for sequencing was PBMCs or T cells enriched from blood (not recorded which). The CDR3 DNA follows: TGCGCCAGCAGTGAGGGGACTATTGAGACCCAGTACTTC. Amino acids: CASSEGTIETQYF.